This T cell receptor (beta chain) appears in the sequencing data of a study of Graves' ophthalmopathy and Graves' hyperthyroidism. Amplifying from RNA transcripts, the study obtained TCR beta CDR3 regions. After a first-round RT-PCR with HTBI primers, a second-round multiplex PCR was run. TCRdb passed the multiplex PCR reads through MiXCR, listing each CDR3 protein once. This sample has around 1.1 million distinct CDR3 sequences, with about 40% found just once. Many counts were recorded for this clonotype. The CDR3 length is 17 residues. Germline trimming cut 4 bases from V and 7 bases from J; bases unmatched to any gene: 14. Per germline, CDR1 SNHLY and CDR2 FYNNEI.

The sample taken for sequencing was peripheral blood or thyroid tissue (not recorded which). The gene calls are TRBV2 and TRBJ1-4, with 8 bases lining up with TRBD1. The receptor comes from an adult man with Graves' hyperthyroidism. DNA of the CDR3: TGTGCCAGCAGTGTCCGCGCAGGGGGCTCAGGAAGTGAAAAACTGTTTTTT. As protein: CASSVRAGGSGSEKLFF.